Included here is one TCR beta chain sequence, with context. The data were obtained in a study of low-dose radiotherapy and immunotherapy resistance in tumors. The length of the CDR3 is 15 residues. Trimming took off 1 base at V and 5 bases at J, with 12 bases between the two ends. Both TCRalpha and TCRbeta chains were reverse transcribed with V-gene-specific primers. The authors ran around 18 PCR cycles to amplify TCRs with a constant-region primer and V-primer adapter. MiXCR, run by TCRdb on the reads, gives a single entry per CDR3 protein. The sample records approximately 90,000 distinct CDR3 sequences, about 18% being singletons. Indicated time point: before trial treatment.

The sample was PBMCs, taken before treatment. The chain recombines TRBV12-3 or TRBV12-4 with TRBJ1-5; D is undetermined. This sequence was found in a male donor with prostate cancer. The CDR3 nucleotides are TGTGCCAGCAGTTTAGGAGCGGGGATGCATCAGCCCCAGCATTTT. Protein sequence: CASSLGAGMHQPQHF.